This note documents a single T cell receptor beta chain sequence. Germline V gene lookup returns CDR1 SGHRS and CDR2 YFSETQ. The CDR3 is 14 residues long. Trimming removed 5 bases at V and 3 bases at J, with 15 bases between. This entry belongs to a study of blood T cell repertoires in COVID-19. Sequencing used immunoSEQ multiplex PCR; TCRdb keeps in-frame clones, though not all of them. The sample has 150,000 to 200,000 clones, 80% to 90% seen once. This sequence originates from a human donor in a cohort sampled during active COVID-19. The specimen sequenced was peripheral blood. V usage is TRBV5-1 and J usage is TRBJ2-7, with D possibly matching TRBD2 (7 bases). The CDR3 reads CASRGEGEYYEQYF. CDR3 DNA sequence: TGCGCCAGCAGGGGGGAGGGGGAATACTACGAGCAGTACTTC.